This T cell receptor beta chain was identified during a study of shared T cell receptors in the human thymus. Trimming shortened V by 4 bases and J by 0 bases, and 10 bases separated the two germline ends. Germline values: CDR1 SGHRS, CDR2 YFSETQ. The CDR3 totals 14 residues. This table comes from immunoSEQ multiplex PCR, and its TCRdb copy is limited to in-frame clones, with some not included. The table lists some 700,000 clones, 70% to 90% of them singletons. These records were also assigned to another study, of human thymus T cells. This second study says: Resections obtained during corrective heart surgery supplied the thymus tissue. Repertoires from thymus and blood appeared to show biased V and J gene usage. Reports from related research described highly overlapping thymic repertoires among unrelated individuals.

This clonotype was sampled from a girl in the first two years of life with a congenital heart defect. The specimen sequenced was thymocytes. V is TRBV5-1 and J is TRBJ2-5; perhaps TRBD1 as D (6 bases). The CDR3 is CASSLWTDQETQYF. The CDR3 DNA reads as TGCGCCAGCAGCCTGTGGACAGACCAAGAGACCCAGTACTTC.